Described below is a single T cell receptor beta chain sequence and its context. Data came from immunoSEQ multiplex PCR; TCRdb stores just in-frame clones and leaves some out. This sample carries under 350,000 clones, about 90% of them seen once, and the ten largest clones take roughly 1.8%. The CDR3 is 13 amino acids. V was trimmed by 4 bases and J by 7 bases, leaving 13 bases between them. Per germline, CDR1 LNHDA and CDR2 SQIVND (reference sequence). The sample belongs to a study of blood T cell repertoires in COVID-19. Study information: Sources were T cells, B-cell-depleted T cells, or PBMCs; the material itself was cDNA or gDNA.

What the recovered Cohort 3 donors had was two negative PCRs, clearance, or symptom resolution. Sequencing input: PBMCs or T cells enriched from blood (not recorded which). The chain uses TRBV19 and TRBJ1-1; no definite D call. The receptor's source is an older woman who had recovered from COVID-19. The CDR3 region is CASSRGGTNEAFF. As DNA, the CDR3 is TGTGCCAGTAGTAGGGGAGGCACCAATGAAGCTTTCTTT. Drawing the rest from reference TRBV19 and TRBJ1-1, the complete variable domain is DGGITQSPKYLFRKEGQNVTLSCEQNLNHDAMYWYRQDPGQGLRLIYYSQIVNDFQKGDIAEGYSVSREKKESFPLTVTSAQKNPTAFYLCASSRGGTNEAFFGQGTRLTVV.